Described below is a single TCR beta chain sequence and its context. Its antigen is still unknown. The PCR had 60 Vbeta and 13 Jbeta primers. The table came from immunoSEQ multiplex PCR; TCRdb's copy has only in-frame clones and leaves some out. The sample shows over 150,000 clones, 55% to 70% of them seen only once. This sample stems from a study of cytomegalovirus exposure and HLA in healthy donors. General study findings and limits: Some TCR beta chains (164 of them) were listed as cytomegalovirus-associated. After further analysis at a later stage, 16,951 TCR beta sequences were associated with HLA alleles at 0.05 false discovery rate. Sequencing depth across donors, presence/absence analyses assumed, was roughly uniform.

This CDR3 is built from 12 residues. CDR1 MNHEY and CDR2 SVGAGI come from the germline V gene. Trimming took off 10 bases at V and 6 bases at J, with 15 bases between the two ends. This sequence joins TRBV6-5 and TRBJ2-5; D is perhaps TRBD1 (5 bases). This TCR was recovered from a woman in her thirties or forties in good health and CMV-seropositive. Sequenced material: PBMCs. In nucleotides, the CDR3 is TGTGCCACAGAATGGCAGGGAAAGACCCAGTACTTC. Protein: CATEWQGKTQYF.